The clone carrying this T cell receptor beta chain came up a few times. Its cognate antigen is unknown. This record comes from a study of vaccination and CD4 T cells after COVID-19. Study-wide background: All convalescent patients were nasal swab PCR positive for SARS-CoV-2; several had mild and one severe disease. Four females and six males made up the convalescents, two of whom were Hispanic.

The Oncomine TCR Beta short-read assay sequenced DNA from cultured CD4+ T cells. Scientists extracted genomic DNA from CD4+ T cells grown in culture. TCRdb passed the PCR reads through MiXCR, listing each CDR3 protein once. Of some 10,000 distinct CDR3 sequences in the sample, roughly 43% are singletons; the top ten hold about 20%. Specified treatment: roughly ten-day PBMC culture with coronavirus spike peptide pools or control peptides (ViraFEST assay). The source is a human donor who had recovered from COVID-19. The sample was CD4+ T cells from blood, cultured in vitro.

The CDR3 spells CASSESQGNYEQYF. As DNA, the CDR3 is TGTGCCAGCAGTGAATCGCAGGGGAATTACGAGCAGTACTTC. The chain combines TRBV6-1 with TRBJ2-7; tentatively, D is TRBD1 (6 bases). Trimming left V 2 bases short and J 4 bases short, with 12 bases between. The CDR3 length is 14 residues. Looked up from germline, CDR1 is MNHNS and CDR2 is SASEGT.